These 22 T cell receptor beta chains came from one sample sequenced in a study of technical replicates of blood from a handful of donors. TCRdb's table, derived via immunoSEQ multiplex PCR, lists solely in-frame clones and lacks some. The sample shows about 79,000 clones, roughly 94% of them seen only once. The sample was T cells isolated from PBMCs. These receptors all come from a human donor in good health.

The rearrangement joins TRBV10-2 to TRBJ2-7, with D unresolved. This CDR3 region has 14 residues. Per the germline V gene, CDR1 is WSHSY and CDR2 is SAAADI. V was shortened by 5 bases and J by 0 bases, with 11 bases between the two germline ends. CDR3: CASSSYRSSYEQYF. As DNA, the CDR3 is TGCGCCAGCAGTTCTTACCGGAGCTCCTACGAGCAGTACTTC.

The genes are TRBV29-1 and TRBJ1-1, with D unclear. The CDR3 spans 10 residues. The V end lost 4 bases, the J end lost 7 bases, and 7 bases lay between the germline ends. Germline V gene lookup returns CDR1 SQVTM and CDR2 ANQGSEA. The CDR3 bases are TGCAGCGTTGTGACACTTGAAGCTTTCTTT. Its protein is CSVVTLEAFF.

The V and J genes are TRBV28 and TRBJ2-6; 7 nucleotides align to TRBD1. The V and J ends lost 6 bases and 0 bases, in that order; junction bases with no gene match: 14. CDR1 and CDR2 (germline): MDHEN, SYDVKM. The CDR3 totals 19 residues. The CDR3 DNA sequence: TGTGCCAGCAGCCCTGGGCAGACAGGGTCCTACTCTGGGGCCAACGTCCTGACTTTC. Protein sequence: CASSPGQTGSYSGANVLTF.

The chain carries TRBV29-1 and TRBJ2-7; maybe TRBD1 (6 bases). V was clipped by 6 bases and J by 2 bases, with 17 bases between them. The CDR3 runs to 14 residues. The germline V gene encodes CDR1 SQVTM and CDR2 ANQGSEA. The CDR3 DNA follows: TGCAGCGTCCTCTCACAGGGAAAACCCTACGAGCAGTACTTC. It is translated as CSVLSQGKPYEQYF.

V and J are TRBV11-2 and TRBJ2-7; D perhaps matches TRBD2 (5 bases). Germline assignment: CDR1 SGHAT and CDR2 FQNNGV. The CDR3 covers 12 residues. Deletions cut 8 bases from V and 6 bases from J, with 14 bases between. This CDR3 is CASLGGGGEQYF. The CDR3 bases are TGTGCCAGCCTGGGCGGAGGTGGCGAGCAGTACTTC.

This chain links TRBV6-1 with TRBJ2-5; D gene ambiguous. V was pared by 6 bases and J by 0 bases, with 5 bases between. Germline CDR1 and CDR2: MNHNS and SASEGT. CDR3 length equals 12 residues. The CDR3 region is CASSEYQETQYF. The CDR3 nucleotides read TGTGCCAGCAGCGAGTACCAAGAGACCCAGTACTTC.

This chain links TRBV5-1 with TRBJ2-2; D is perhaps TRBD2 (5 bases). Between the trimmed V and J ends, which lost 5 bases and 3 bases, there was a span of 5 bases. Germline-derived CDR1 and CDR2 are SGHRS and YFSETQ. CDR3 size: 12 residues. CDR3 in DNA: TGCGCCAGCAGGAGGGACACCGGGGAGCTGTTTTTT. Protein product: CASRRDTGELFF.

This sequence joins TRBV6-6 and TRBJ1-3, with 8 bases matching TRBD1. V gave up 6 bases and J gave up 0 bases; unmatched junction bases: 4. CDR1 and CDR2 (germline): MNHNY, SVGAGI (reference sequence). CDR3 size: 15 residues. CDR3 amino acids: CASRPTGGSGNTIYF. CDR3 in DNA: TGTGCCAGCAGGCCAACAGGGGGCTCTGGAAACACCATATATTTT.

CDR3 residues: CASSLAGGPARYEQYF. Written as DNA, the CDR3 is TGCGCCAGCAGCTTGGCGGGGGGGCCTGCGAGATACGAGCAGTACTTC. V usage is TRBV5-1 and J usage is TRBJ2-7, with 8 bases aligning to TRBD2. The J segment lost 4 bases and the V segment lost 0 bases, leaving 9 bases of the junction unmatched. Germline values: CDR1 SGHRS, CDR2 YFSETQ. This CDR3 region has 16 residues.

The chain employs TRBV19 and TRBJ1-1; 9 nucleotides agree with TRBD1. Germline values: CDR1 LNHDA, CDR2 SQIVND (reference sequence). The V segment lost 6 bases and the J segment 5 bases; nucleotides outside the gene matches: 7. CDR3 length: 14 amino acids. The CDR3 reads CASSQNRGLTEAFF. CDR3 bases: TGTGCCAGTAGCCAGAACAGGGGGCTTACTGAAGCTTTCTTT.

This sequence joins TRBV5-1 and TRBJ1-2, with 9 bases that match TRBD1. V was pared by 4 bases and J by 4 bases, with 8 bases of the junction left unmatched. From germline, CDR1 is SGHRS and CDR2 YFSETQ. This CDR3 comprises 15 residues. The CDR3 region is CASSEGQGRSYGYTF. The CDR3 DNA follows: TGCGCCAGCAGCGAGGGACAGGGAAGGTCCTATGGCTACACCTTC.

The chain combines TRBV19 with TRBJ2-1; 10 nucleotides align to TRBD2. This CDR3 is 16 amino acids long. The germline CDR1 and CDR2 sequences are LNHDA and SQIVND (reference sequence). Unmatched junction bases numbered 10, after V lost 6 bases and J lost 5 bases. Here the CDR3 reads CASSHSTSGVHNEQFF. CDR3 sequence (DNA): TGTGCCAGTAGCCACTCAACTAGCGGGGTCCACAATGAGCAGTTCTTC.

This sequence joins TRBV4-1 and TRBJ2-5; 10 positions agree with TRBD2. Per the germline V gene, CDR1 is MGHRA and CDR2 is YSYEKL. The CDR3 covers 17 residues. V lost 1 base, J lost 5 bases, and 10 bases stayed unmatched. The CDR3 here is CASSQVGQREGPETQYF. The CDR3 DNA is TGCGCCAGCAGCCAAGTGGGGCAGCGGGAGGGCCCGGAGACCCAGTACTTC.

This chain uses TRBV11-2 with TRBJ2-3; weak D call: TRBD1 (6 bases). The CDR3 sequence is 15 residues long. Germline V gives CDR1 SGHAT, CDR2 FQNNGV. Trimming stripped 6 bases from V and 2 bases from J, with 15 bases between. The DNA for the CDR3 is TGTGCCAGCAGGGCTTTTGGACAGACCACAGATACGCAGTATTTT. This encodes CASRAFGQTTDTQYF.

This clone was counted a few times. The chain joins TRBV14 to TRBJ1-1; D is unresolved. The CDR3 has 12 amino acids. Germline V CDR1 and CDR2: SGHDN, FVKESK. V lost 3 bases, J lost 5 bases, and 7 bases lay in between. CDR3 coding DNA: TGTGCCAGCAGCCACCAGGTGACTGAAGCTTTCTTT. The encoded protein is CASSHQVTEAFF.

The J gene is TRBJ2-7, the V gene TRBV5-4, with D tentatively TRBD1 (6 bases). The V and J ends lost 2 bases and 4 bases respectively, with 10 bases between them. The CDR3 runs to 13 residues. Germline V lookup: CDR1 SGHNT, CDR2 YYREEE (reference sequence). The CDR3 protein is CASSLGQSYEQYF. The CDR3 nucleotides are TGTGCCAGCAGCTTAGGACAGTCTTACGAGCAGTACTTC.

The chain is built from TRBV5-8 and TRBJ2-1, with 11 nucleotides matching TRBD1. The V and J ends lost 2 bases and 4 bases, in that order; junction bases with no gene match: 2. From germline, CDR1 is SGHTS and CDR2 YDEGEE. The CDR3 loop spans 15 amino acids. CDR3: CASSFGTGGYNEQFF. As DNA, the CDR3 is TGTGCCAGCAGCTTTGGGACAGGGGGATACAATGAGCAGTTCTTC.

CDR3 loop: CASRGLGVNQPQHF. For the CDR3, the DNA is TGTGCCAGCAGGGGACTCGGGGTCAATCAGCCCCAGCATTTT. This rearrangement joins TRBV27 to TRBJ1-5; D is possibly TRBD1 (5 bases). The germline V gene encodes CDR1 MNHEY and CDR2 SMNVEV (reference sequence). The CDR3 is 14 amino acids. V shed 6 bases and J shed 3 bases, with 12 bases lying between them.

The genes are TRBV5-1 and TRBJ2-7; D is possibly TRBD2 (8 bases). The germline gives CDR1 SGHRS, CDR2 YFSETQ. The CDR3 loop spans 15 amino acids. The germline V and J ends were trimmed by 10 bases and 5 bases, with 25 bases remaining between them. The CDR3 bases are TGCGCCTCTCAGGGGGGGACAAGCGGGGGTAACGAGCAGTACTTC. This codes for CASQGGTSGGNEQYF.

V is TRBV18 and J is TRBJ2-7; D unclear. The CDR3 contains 13 residues. CDR1 is KGHSH and CDR2 is LQKENI in the germline V gene. Trimming took off 2 bases at V and 2 bases at J, with 7 bases between the two ends. CDR3 nucleotides: TGTGCCAGCTCACCAGAGTCTCCCTACGAGCAGTACTTC. Translating it yields CASSPESPYEQYF. Together with reference TRBV18 and TRBJ2-7, the CDR3 gives the full variable domain: NAGVMQNPRHLVRRRGQEARLRCSPMKGHSHVYWYRQLPEEGLKFMVYLQKENIIDESGMPKERFSAEFPKEGPSILRIQQVVRGDSAAYFCASSPESPYEQYFGPGTRLTVT.

The chain carries TRBV19 and TRBJ2-7; D not resolved. The CDR3 has 14 residues. Trimming stripped 0 bases from V and 2 bases from J, with 8 bases between. Germline V lookup: CDR1 LNHDA, CDR2 SQIVND (reference sequence). The CDR3 DNA follows: TGTGCCAGTAGTATAGATCGGCGGCCCTACGAGCAGTACTTC. Its translation: CASSIDRRPYEQYF.

The V call is TRBV6-6, the J call TRBJ2-1; 11 bases fit TRBD2. Germline CDR1 and CDR2: MNHNY and SVGAGI (reference sequence). This CDR3 comprises 15 residues. Trimming took 5 bases from V and 5 from J; bases not matched to a gene: 5. CDR3 loop: CASSPGTSGHNEQFF. CDR3 DNA: TGTGCCAGCAGTCCAGGGACTAGCGGTCACAATGAGCAGTTCTTC.